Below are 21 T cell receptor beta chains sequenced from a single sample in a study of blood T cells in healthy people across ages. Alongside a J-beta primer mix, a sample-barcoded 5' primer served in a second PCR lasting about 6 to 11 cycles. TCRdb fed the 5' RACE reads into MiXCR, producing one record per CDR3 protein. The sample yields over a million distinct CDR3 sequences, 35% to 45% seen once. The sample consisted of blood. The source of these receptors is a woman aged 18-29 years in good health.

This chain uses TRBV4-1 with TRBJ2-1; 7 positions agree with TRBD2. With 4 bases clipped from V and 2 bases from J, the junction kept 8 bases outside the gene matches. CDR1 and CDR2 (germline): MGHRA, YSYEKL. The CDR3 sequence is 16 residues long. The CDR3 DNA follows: TGCGCCAGCAGCCCGCTAGCGGAGAGCGCCTACAATGAGCAGTTCTTC. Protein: CASSPLAESAYNEQFF.

Here the CDR3 reads CASSPAGTGDYSNQPQHF. The CDR3 DNA reads TGTGCCAGCAGCCCAGCCGGGACAGGGGATTATAGCAATCAGCCCCAGCATTTT. The V call is TRBV7-9, the J call TRBJ1-5; 10 bases line up with TRBD1. The length of the CDR3 is 18 residues. The germline V gene encodes CDR1 SEHNR and CDR2 FQNEAQ (reference sequence). V trimming: 5 bases; J trimming: 0 bases; junction bases outside the gene matches: 10.

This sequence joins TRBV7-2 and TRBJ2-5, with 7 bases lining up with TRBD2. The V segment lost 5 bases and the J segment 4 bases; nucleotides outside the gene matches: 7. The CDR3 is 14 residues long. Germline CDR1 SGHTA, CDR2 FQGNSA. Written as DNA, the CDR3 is TGTGCCAGCAGCACGGAGCGGGGTCGAGAGACCCAGTACTTC. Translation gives CASSTERGRETQYF.

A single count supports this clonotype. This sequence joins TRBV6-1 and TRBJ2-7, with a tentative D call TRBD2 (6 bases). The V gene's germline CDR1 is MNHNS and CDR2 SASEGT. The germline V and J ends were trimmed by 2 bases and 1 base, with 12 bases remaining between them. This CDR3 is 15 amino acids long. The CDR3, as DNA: TGTGCCAGCAGTGAAACCGGGACTTTTTCCTACGAGCAGTACTTC. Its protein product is CASSETGTFSYEQYF.

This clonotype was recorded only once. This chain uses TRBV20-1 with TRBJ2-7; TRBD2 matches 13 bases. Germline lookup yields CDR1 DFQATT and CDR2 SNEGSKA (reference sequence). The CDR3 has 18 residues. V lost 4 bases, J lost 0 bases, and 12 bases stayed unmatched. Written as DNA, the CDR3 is TGCAGTGCTACCGAGGAGGGACTAGCGGGGTTAAGCTCCTACGAGCAGTACTTC. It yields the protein CSATEEGLAGLSSYEQYF.

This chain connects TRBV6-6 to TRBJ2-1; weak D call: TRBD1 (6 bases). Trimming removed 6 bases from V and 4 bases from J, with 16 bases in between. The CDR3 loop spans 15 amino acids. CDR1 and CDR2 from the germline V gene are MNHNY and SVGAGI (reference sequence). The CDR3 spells CASRQGEELYNEQFF. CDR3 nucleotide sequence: TGTGCCAGCAGACAGGGTGAGGAGTTATACAATGAGCAGTTCTTC.

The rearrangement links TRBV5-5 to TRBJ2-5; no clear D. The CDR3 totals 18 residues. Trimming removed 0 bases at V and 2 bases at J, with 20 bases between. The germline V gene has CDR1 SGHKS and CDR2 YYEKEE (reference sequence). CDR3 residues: CASSLGRDPLIPQETQYF. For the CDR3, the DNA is TGTGCCAGCAGCTTGGGCCGTGACCCACTTATTCCTCAAGAGACCCAGTACTTC.

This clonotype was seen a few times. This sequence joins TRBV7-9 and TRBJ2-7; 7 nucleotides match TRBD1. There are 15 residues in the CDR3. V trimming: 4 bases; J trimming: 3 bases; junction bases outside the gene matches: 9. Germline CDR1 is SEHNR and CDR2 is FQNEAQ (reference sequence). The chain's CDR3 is CASSSQIGTVYEQYF. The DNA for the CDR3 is TGTGCCAGCAGCTCCCAAATCGGGACAGTCTACGAGCAGTACTTC.

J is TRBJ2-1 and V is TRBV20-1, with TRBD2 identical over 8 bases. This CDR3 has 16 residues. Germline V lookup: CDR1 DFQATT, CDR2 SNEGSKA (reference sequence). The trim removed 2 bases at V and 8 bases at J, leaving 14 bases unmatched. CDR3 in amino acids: CSARPGLAASLHEQFF. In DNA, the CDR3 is TGCAGTGCTAGACCCGGACTAGCTGCTTCCCTCCATGAGCAGTTCTTC.

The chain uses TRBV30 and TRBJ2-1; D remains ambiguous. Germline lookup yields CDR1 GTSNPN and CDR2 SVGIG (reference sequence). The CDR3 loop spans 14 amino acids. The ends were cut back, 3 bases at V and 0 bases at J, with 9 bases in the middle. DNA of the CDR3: TGTGCCTGGAGCGGGCTGAGCTCCTACAATGAGCAGTTCTTC. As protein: CAWSGLSSYNEQFF.

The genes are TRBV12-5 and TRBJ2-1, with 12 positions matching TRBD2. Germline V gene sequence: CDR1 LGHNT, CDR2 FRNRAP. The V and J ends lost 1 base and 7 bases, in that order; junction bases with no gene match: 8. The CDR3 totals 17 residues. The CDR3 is CASGLGKTSGRRNEQFF. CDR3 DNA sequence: TGTGCTAGTGGTTTGGGAAAGACTAGCGGGAGAAGGAATGAGCAGTTCTTC.

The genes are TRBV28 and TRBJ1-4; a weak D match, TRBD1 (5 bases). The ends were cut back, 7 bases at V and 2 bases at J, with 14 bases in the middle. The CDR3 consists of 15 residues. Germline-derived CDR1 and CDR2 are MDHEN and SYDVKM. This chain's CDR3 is CASINGGSTNEKLFF. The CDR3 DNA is TGTGCCAGCATCAATGGGGGGTCTACTAATGAAAAACTGTTTTTT.

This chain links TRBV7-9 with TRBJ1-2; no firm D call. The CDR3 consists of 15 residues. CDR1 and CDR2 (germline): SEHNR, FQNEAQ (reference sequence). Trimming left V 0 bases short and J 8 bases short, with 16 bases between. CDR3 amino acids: CASSLAGAGHKGYTF. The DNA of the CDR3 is TGTGCCAGCAGCTTAGCGGGTGCAGGCCATAAGGGCTACACCTTC.

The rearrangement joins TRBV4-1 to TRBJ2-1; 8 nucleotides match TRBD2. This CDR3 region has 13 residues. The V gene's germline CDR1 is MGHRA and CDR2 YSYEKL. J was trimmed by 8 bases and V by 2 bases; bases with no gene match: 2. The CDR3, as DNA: TGCGCCAGCAGCCAACGTAGCGGGGATGAGCAGTTCTTC. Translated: CASSQRSGDEQFF.

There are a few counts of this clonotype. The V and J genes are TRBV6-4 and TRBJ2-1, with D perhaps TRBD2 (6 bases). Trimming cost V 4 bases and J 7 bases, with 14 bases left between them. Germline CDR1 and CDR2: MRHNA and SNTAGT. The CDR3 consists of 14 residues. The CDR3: CASSVGGGWNEQFF. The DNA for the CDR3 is TGTGCCAGCAGTGTAGGTGGAGGGTGGAATGAGCAGTTCTTC.

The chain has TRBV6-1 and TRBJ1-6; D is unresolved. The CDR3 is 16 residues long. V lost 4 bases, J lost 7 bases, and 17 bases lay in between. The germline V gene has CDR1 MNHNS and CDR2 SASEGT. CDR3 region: CASSAYPTLRNSPLHF. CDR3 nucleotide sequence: TGTGCCAGCAGTGCATATCCGACTCTACGGAATTCACCCCTCCACTTT.

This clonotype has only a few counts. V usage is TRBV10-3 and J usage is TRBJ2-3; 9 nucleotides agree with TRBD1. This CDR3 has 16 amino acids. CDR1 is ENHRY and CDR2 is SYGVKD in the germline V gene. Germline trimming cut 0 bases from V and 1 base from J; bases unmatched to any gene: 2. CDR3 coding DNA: TGTGCCATCAGTGAGTCGACAGGGGGACGCACAGATACGCAGTATTTT. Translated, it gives CAISESTGGRTDTQYF.

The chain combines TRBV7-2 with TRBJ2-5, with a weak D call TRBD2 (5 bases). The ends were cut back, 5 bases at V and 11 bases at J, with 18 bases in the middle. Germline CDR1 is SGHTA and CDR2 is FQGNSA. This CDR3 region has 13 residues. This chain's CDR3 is CASSRVGNNEQYF. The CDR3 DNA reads TGTGCCAGCAGCCGGGTCGGGAACAATGAGCAGTACTTC.

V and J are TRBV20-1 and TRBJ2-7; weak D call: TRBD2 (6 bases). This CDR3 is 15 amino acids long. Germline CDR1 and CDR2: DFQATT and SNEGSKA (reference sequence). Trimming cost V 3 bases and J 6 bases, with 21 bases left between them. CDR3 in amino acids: CSASVYRRAEAEQYF. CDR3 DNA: TGCAGTGCTAGTGTTTATAGGAGGGCGGAGGCCGAGCAGTACTTC.

The CDR3 loop reads CASSQPGLAYNEQYF. The DNA for the CDR3 is TGCGCCAGCAGCCAGCCGGGACTAGCTTACAATGAGCAGTACTTC. The gene calls are TRBV4-1 and TRBJ2-1; 9 bases match TRBD2. Matching the DNA end better, TRBJ2-7 makes the J call doubtful. CDR1 and CDR2 from the germline V gene are MGHRA and YSYEKL. This CDR3 comprises 15 residues.

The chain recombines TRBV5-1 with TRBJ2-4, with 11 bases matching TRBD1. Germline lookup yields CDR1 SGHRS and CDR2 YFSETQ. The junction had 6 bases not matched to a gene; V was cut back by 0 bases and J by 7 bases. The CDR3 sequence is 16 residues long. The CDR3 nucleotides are TGCGCCAGCAGCTTGGGGGACAGGGGGGTAGGGAACATTCAGTACTTC. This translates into CASSLGDRGVGNIQYF.